One sample yielded the 12 T cell receptor beta chains listed below, sequenced in a study of cytomegalovirus exposure and HLA in healthy donors. In the PCR, 60 Vbeta and 13 Jbeta primers were used. Generated by immunoSEQ multiplex PCR, the TCRdb table keeps only in-frame clones and is missing some. Among some 140,000 clones listed, under 85% were seen once. Sequencing used PBMCs. The receptors come from a man younger than 45 in good health and CMV-seronegative.

J is TRBJ2-2 and V is TRBV4-1, with 8 bases that match TRBD1. After removal of 3 bases from V and 4 bases from J, the junction contained 1 base not matched to a gene. CDR1 MGHRA and CDR2 YSYEKL come from the germline V gene. CDR3 length equals 14 residues. CDR3 sequence (DNA): TGCGCCAGCAGCCACAGGGGGCGCACCGGGGAGCTGTTTTTT. It specifies CASSHRGRTGELFF.

The chain combines TRBV7-8 with TRBJ1-2; 12 nucleotides align to TRBD1. Unmatched junction bases numbered 11, after V lost 4 bases and J lost 8 bases. Germline CDR1 SGHVS, CDR2 FQNEAQ. This CDR3 comprises 16 residues. Written as DNA, the CDR3 is TGTGCCAGCAGCTCCCAGCCGGGACAGGGGGCGCACGGCTACACCTTC. Protein sequence: CASSSQPGQGAHGYTF.

The chain joins TRBV6-1 to TRBJ1-1; 7 bases map to TRBD1. The trim removed 4 bases at V and 0 bases at J, leaving 11 bases unmatched. The germline V gene encodes CDR1 MNHNS and CDR2 SASEGT. This CDR3 contains 17 residues. The CDR3 spells CASSATSPGQLNTEAFF. CDR3 in DNA: TGTGCCAGCAGTGCAACTAGTCCGGGACAGCTGAACACTGAAGCTTTCTTT.

The chain employs TRBV4-2 and TRBJ2-5; the D call may be TRBD1 or TRBD2 (5 bases each). CDR3 size: 15 residues. V was clipped by 5 bases and J by 1 base, with 14 bases between them. Per the germline V gene, CDR1 is LGHNA and CDR2 is YNFKEQ. CDR3 region: CASSEGARGQETQYF. CDR3 coding DNA: TGTGCCAGCAGCGAAGGGGCTCGGGGCCAAGAGACCCAGTACTTC.

The V gene is TRBV5-1, the J gene TRBJ2-5; 7 nucleotides match TRBD2. V lost 3 bases to trimming and J lost 2 bases; unmatched junction nucleotides: 4. Per the germline V gene, CDR1 is SGHRS and CDR2 is YFSETQ. This CDR3 has 14 residues. The CDR3 spells CASSSLAAQETQYF. CDR3 coding DNA: TGCGCCAGCAGCTCGCTAGCGGCGCAAGAGACCCAGTACTTC.

The chain links TRBV2 to TRBJ2-2; 9 nucleotides agree with TRBD2. This CDR3 spans 15 amino acids. The V gene's germline CDR1 is SNHLY and CDR2 FYNNEI. V lost 4 bases to trimming and J lost 1 base; unmatched junction nucleotides: 1. The CDR3 region is CASSASGVNTGELFF. The CDR3 DNA reads as TGTGCCAGCAGTGCTAGCGGGGTGAACACCGGGGAGCTGTTTTTT.

The chain recombines TRBV19 with TRBJ2-3, with D possibly matching TRBD1 (6 bases). Germline V gene sequence: CDR1 LNHDA, CDR2 SQIVND (reference sequence). The germline V and J ends were trimmed by 4 bases and 0 bases, with 11 bases remaining between them. The CDR3 is 15 amino acids. The CDR3 loop reads CASSRQQGSTDTQYF. CDR3 in DNA: TGTGCCAGTAGTAGACAGCAGGGGAGCACAGATACGCAGTATTTT.

This clone was observed a handful of times. The rearrangement uses TRBV6-5 and TRBJ1-4; 7 bases line up with TRBD1. The CDR3 sequence is 13 residues long. Unmatched junction bases numbered 2, after V lost 6 bases and J lost 4 bases. Germline loops: CDR1 MNHEY, CDR2 SVGAGI. CDR3 sequence reads: CASRGQYNEKLFF. The CDR3 coding sequence is TGTGCCAGCAGGGGACAGTATAATGAAAAACTGTTTTTT.

Worth noting for this clone: This CDR3 is also generated by other DNA sequences in the sample. The chain recombines TRBV30 with TRBJ1-6; D unclear. The CDR3 is 13 residues long. The V gene lost 0 bases and the J gene lost 5 bases, with 5 bases spanning the gap. Per the germline V gene, CDR1 is GTSNPN and CDR2 is SVGIG (reference sequence). CDR3 DNA sequence: TGTGCCTGGAGTGTCAGAAATAATTCACCCCTCCACTTT. This sequence encodes CAWSVRNNSPLHF.

CDR3: CSASGYREAFF. The CDR3 DNA reads as TGCAGTGCTAGTGGGTACAGAGAAGCTTTCTTT. The chain links TRBV20-1 to TRBJ1-1; D uncertain. The germline V gene has CDR1 DFQATT and CDR2 SNEGSKA (reference sequence). The CDR3 runs to 11 residues. V lost 3 bases, J lost 8 bases, and 10 bases lay in between.

The rearrangement joins TRBV6-1 to TRBJ2-3; D possibly corresponds to TRBD2 (7 bases). The germline gives CDR1 MNHNS, CDR2 SASEGT. This CDR3 has 15 amino acids. V was trimmed by 3 bases and J by 4 bases, leaving 14 bases between them. The CDR3 sequence: CASSDRGAPADTQYF. CDR3 coding DNA: TGTGCCAGCAGTGATCGGGGGGCCCCGGCAGATACGCAGTATTTT.

The chain employs TRBV2 and TRBJ2-7; 10 bases map to TRBD2. J lost 3 bases, V lost 4 bases, and 6 bases had no gene match. This CDR3 is built from 15 residues. CDR1 and CDR2 from the germline V gene are SNHLY and FYNNEI. This CDR3 is CASSGAASGGYEQYF. In DNA, the CDR3 is TGTGCCAGCAGTGGGGCGGCTAGCGGGGGCTACGAGCAGTACTTC.